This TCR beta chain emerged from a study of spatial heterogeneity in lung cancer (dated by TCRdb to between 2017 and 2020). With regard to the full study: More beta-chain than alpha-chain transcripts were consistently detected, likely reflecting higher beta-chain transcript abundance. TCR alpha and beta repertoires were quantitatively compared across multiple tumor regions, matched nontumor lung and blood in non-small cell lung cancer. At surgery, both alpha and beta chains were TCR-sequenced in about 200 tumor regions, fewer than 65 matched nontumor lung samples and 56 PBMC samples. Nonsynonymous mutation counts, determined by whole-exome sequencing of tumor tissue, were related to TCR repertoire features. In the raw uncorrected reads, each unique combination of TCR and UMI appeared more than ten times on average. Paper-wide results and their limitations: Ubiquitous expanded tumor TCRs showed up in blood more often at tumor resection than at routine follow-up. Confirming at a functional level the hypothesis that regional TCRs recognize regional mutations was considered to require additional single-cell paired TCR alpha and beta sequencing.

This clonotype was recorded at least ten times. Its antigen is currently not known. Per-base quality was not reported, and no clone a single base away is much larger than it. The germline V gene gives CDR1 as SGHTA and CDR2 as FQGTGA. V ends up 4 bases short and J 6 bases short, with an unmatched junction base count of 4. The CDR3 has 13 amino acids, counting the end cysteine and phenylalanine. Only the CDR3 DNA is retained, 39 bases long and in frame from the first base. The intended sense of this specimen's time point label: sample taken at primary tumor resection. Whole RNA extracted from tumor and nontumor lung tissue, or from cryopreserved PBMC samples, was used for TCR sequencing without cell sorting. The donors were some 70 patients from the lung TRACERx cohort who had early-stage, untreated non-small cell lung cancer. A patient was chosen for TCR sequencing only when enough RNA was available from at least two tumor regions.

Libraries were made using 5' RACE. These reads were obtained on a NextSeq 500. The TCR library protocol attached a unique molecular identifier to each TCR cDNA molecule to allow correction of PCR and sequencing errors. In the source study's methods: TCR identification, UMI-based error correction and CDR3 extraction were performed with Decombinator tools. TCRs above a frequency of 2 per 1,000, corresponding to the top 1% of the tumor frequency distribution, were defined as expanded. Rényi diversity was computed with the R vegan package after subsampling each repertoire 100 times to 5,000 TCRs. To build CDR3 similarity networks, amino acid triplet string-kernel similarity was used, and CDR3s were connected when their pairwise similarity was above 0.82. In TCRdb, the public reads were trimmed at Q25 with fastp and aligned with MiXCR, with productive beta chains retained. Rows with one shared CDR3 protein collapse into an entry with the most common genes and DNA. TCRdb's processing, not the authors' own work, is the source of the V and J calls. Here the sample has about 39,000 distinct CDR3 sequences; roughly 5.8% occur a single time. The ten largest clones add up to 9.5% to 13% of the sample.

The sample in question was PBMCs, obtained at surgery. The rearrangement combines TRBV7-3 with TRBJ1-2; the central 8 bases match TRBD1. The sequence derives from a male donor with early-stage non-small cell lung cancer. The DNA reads TGTGCCAGCAGCTCTCCGGGACAGGATGGCTACACCTTC. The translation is CASSSPGQDGYTF.